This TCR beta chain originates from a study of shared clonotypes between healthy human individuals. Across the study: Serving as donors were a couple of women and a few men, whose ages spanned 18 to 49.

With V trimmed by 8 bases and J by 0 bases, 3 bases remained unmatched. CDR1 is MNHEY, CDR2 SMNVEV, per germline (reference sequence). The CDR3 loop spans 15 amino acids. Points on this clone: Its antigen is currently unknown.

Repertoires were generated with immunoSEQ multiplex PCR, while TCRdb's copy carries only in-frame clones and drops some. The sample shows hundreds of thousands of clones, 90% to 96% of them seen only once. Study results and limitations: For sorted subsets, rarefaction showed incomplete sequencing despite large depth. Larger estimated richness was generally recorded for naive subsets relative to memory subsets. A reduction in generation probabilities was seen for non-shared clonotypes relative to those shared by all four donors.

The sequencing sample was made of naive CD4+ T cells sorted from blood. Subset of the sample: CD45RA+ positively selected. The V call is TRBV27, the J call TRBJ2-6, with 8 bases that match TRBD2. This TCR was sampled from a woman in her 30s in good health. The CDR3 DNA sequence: TGTGCCAGCCGGGGGGGACACTCTGGGGCCAACGTCCTGACTTTC. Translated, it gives CASRGGHSGANVLTF.